Below are 20 T cell receptor beta chains sequenced from a single sample in a study of CD8 T cells in ankylosing spondylitis. One entry per CDR3 protein, called by TCRdb with MiXCR from the 5' RACE reads. This repertoire shows fewer than 400,000 distinct CDR3 sequences, 14% to 15% found once; its top ten account for 1.1%. Material: blood, either unsorted or a sorted T cell fraction (not recorded which). These receptors were collected from a male donor with ankylosing spondylitis or in good health (not recorded which).

This clonotype has ten or more counts. V is TRBV7-2 and J is TRBJ1-2, with D tentatively TRBD1 (6 bases). This CDR3 has 13 residues. Germline-derived CDR1 and CDR2 are SGHTA and FQGNSA. Trimming stripped 5 bases from V and 4 bases from J, with 11 bases between. The CDR3 loop is CASSPDSLYGYTF. In DNA, the CDR3 is TGTGCCAGCAGCCCGGACAGCCTCTATGGCTACACCTTC.

CDR3 protein: CASRNSHWTVSGYTF. CDR3 DNA sequence: TGTGCCAGCAGGAATTCACATTGGACGGTTTCTGGCTACACCTTC. The chain has TRBV12-3 or TRBV12-4 and TRBJ1-2; D ambiguous. V was shortened by 6 bases and J by 7 bases, with 21 bases between the two germline ends. The CDR3 extends over 15 amino acids.

There are many counts of this clonotype. The CDR3: CAISGTDMNTEAFF. CDR3 in DNA: TGTGCCATCAGTGGGACAGACATGAACACTGAAGCTTTCTTT. The chain is built from TRBV10-3 and TRBJ1-1; tentatively, D is TRBD1 (6 bases). This CDR3 is built from 14 residues. In germline, CDR1 is ENHRY, CDR2 SYGVKD. V dropped 4 bases and J dropped 0 bases, with 9 bases sitting between them.

V gene TRBV11-2 combines with J gene TRBJ2-7; tentatively, D is TRBD1 (6 bases). The length of the CDR3 is 13 residues. The germline V and J ends were trimmed by 0 bases and 9 bases, with 12 bases remaining between them. Looked up from germline, CDR1 is SGHAT and CDR2 is FQNNGV. The CDR3 sequence is CASSLDGQSAQYF. The CDR3 DNA reads as TGTGCCAGCAGCTTAGATGGACAGAGCGCGCAGTACTTC.

The table lists this clonotype with a few counts. The J gene is TRBJ1-2, the V gene TRBV3-1, with D hard to call. The V and J ends lost 10 bases and 2 bases respectively, with 11 bases between them. CDR1 and CDR2 from the germline V gene are LGHDT and YNNKEL (reference sequence). The CDR3 covers 12 residues. The CDR3 loop is CATEQTNYGYTF. The DNA for the CDR3 is TGTGCCACCGAACAGACGAACTATGGCTACACCTTC.

This clonotype has only a few counts. V gene TRBV5-1 combines with J gene TRBJ2-4, with 14 bases that match TRBD2. Germline V gives CDR1 SGHRS, CDR2 YFSETQ. This CDR3 region has 15 residues. J was trimmed by 8 bases and V by 4 bases; bases with no gene match: 5. Here the CDR3 DNA reads TGCGCCAGCAGCCCGGGACTAGCGGGAGTATACATTCAGTACTTC. Amino acids: CASSPGLAGVYIQYF. The full variable domain, in which reference TRBV5-1 and TRBJ2-4 provide the parts outside the CDR3, is KAGVTQTPRYLIKTRGQQVTLSCSPISGHRSVSWYQQTPGQGLQFLFEYFSETQRNKGNFPGRFSGRQFSNSRSEMNVSTLELGDSALYLCASSPGLAGVYIQYFGAGTRLSVL.

The chain has TRBV11-3 and TRBJ2-7; D ambiguous. The germline gives CDR1 SGHNT, CDR2 YENEEA. Trimming took off 6 bases at V and 0 bases at J, with 12 bases between the two ends. The CDR3 covers 14 residues. For the CDR3, the DNA is TGTGCCAGCAGTGAACAGCCGACCTCCTACGAGCAGTACTTC. Translated, it gives CASSEQPTSYEQYF.

This clonotype was counted a few times. The gene calls are TRBV27 and TRBJ2-7, with 7 bases lining up with TRBD2. The V gene end was trimmed by 2 bases and the J gene end by 6 bases; junction bases not matched to a gene: 7. CDR1 and CDR2 (germline): MNHEY, SMNVEV (reference sequence). The CDR3 is made up of 14 amino acids. CDR3: CASSLRGLKIEQYF. CDR3 bases: TGTGCCAGCAGTTTACGGGGACTAAAAATCGAGCAGTACTTC.

The chain has TRBV4-2 and TRBJ2-7; TRBD2 matches 10 bases. Germline CDR1 reads LGHNA; CDR2 reads YNFKEQ. The J segment lost 3 bases and the V segment lost 4 bases, leaving 9 bases of the junction unmatched. There are 16 residues in the CDR3. CDR3 coding DNA: TGTGCCAGCAGCCCGGGGGTAGCTAGCGGGAGCTACGAGCAGTACTTC. This codes for CASSPGVASGSYEQYF.

This clonotype has just a few counts. The rearrangement links TRBV4-2 to TRBJ2-1, with TRBD2 as a possible D gene (5 bases). Germline CDR1 is LGHNA and CDR2 is YNFKEQ. Trimming removed 0 bases from V and 0 bases from J, with 12 bases in between. The CDR3 has 17 amino acids. CDR3 DNA: TGTGCCAGCAGCCAAGACGGGCGGGTCAGCTCCTACAATGAGCAGTTCTTC. It codes for CASSQDGRVSSYNEQFF.

This chain connects TRBV5-1 to TRBJ1-1, with TRBD1 matching 7 bases. The CDR3 runs to 14 residues. The V and J ends lost 0 bases and 10 bases, in that order; junction bases with no gene match: 9. From germline, CDR1 is SGHRS and CDR2 YFSETQ. CDR3 DNA: TGCGCCAGCAGCTTGGAGGTTGGGGCAGGGGGAGCTTTCTTT. It specifies CASSLEVGAGGAFF.

V is TRBV20-1 and J is TRBJ2-7, with a possible D match to TRBD2 (5 bases). CDR1 is DFQATT, CDR2 SNEGSKA, per germline (reference sequence). The CDR3 has 11 residues. With 6 bases removed from V and 13 bases from J, the gap between germline ends came to 19 bases. CDR3 residues: CSAVDYHRTYF. The CDR3 DNA is TGCAGTGCCGTCGACTACCACCGGACCTACTTC.

This clonotype was observed a few times. The chain uses TRBV20-1 and TRBJ2-1; 9 bases are a match to TRBD2. The V and J ends lost 6 bases and 4 bases, in that order; junction bases with no gene match: 7. The CDR3 has 14 residues. CDR1 DFQATT and CDR2 SNEGSKA come from the germline V gene (reference sequence). The CDR3 here is CSAVGTSRYNEQFF. CDR3 in DNA: TGCAGTGCGGTAGGGACTAGCAGGTACAATGAGCAGTTCTTC.

The gene calls are TRBV25-1 and TRBJ2-1; no firm D call. Germline assignment: CDR1 MGHDK and CDR2 SYGVNS. V dropped 8 bases and J dropped 0 bases, with 14 bases sitting between them. This CDR3 has 15 residues. In nucleotides, the CDR3 is TGTGCCAGCCGCGGCTTGGGCAGCTCCTACAATGAGCAGTTCTTC. Its protein product is CASRGLGSSYNEQFF.

In this sample, this clonotype is medium-sized. The chain recombines TRBV29-1 with TRBJ2-7; perhaps TRBD2 as D (6 bases). The CDR3 sequence is 12 residues long. Germline V gene lookup returns CDR1 SQVTM and CDR2 ANQGSEA. The germline V and J ends were trimmed by 4 bases and 2 bases, with 9 bases remaining between them. CDR3 residues: CSVGGGAYEQYF. The CDR3 DNA follows: TGCAGCGTTGGGGGAGGCGCCTACGAGCAGTACTTC.

The genes are TRBV29-1 and TRBJ2-2; D remains unclear. The germline V gene has CDR1 SQVTM and CDR2 ANQGSEA. With 7 bases removed from V and 5 bases from J, the gap between germline ends came to 8 bases. The CDR3 covers 11 residues. CDR3 bases: TGCAGCGCTATCATAACCGGGGAGCTGTTTTTT. This sequence encodes CSAIITGELFF.

This chain joins TRBV12-3 or TRBV12-4 and TRBJ2-3; no clear D. Trimming cost V 4 bases and J 3 bases, with 8 bases left between them. The CDR3 extends over 13 amino acids. CDR3 in amino acids: CASSYQATDTQYF. As DNA, the CDR3 is TGTGCCAGCAGTTATCAAGCAACAGATACGCAGTATTTT.

The chain links TRBV12-3 or TRBV12-4 to TRBJ1-6, with D maybe TRBD1 (5 bases). The CDR3 loop spans 14 amino acids. Deletions cut 6 bases from V and 5 bases from J, with 11 bases between. The CDR3 nucleotides read TGTGCCAGCAGCCTATGGGGGGATAATTCACCCCTCCACTTT. Residues: CASSLWGDNSPLHF.

V usage is TRBV4-1 and J usage is TRBJ2-1; 10 bases map to TRBD2. Germline CDR1 is MGHRA and CDR2 is YSYEKL. The V and J ends lost 0 bases and 7 bases, in that order; junction bases with no gene match: 9. CDR3 length: 17 residues. CDR3 DNA sequence: TGCGCCAGCAGCCAAGACCCAGCGGGAGGGCCGTGGAATGAGCAGTTCTTC. Its protein product is CASSQDPAGGPWNEQFF.

This chain connects TRBV20-1 to TRBJ2-1; tentatively, D is TRBD1 (5 bases). The CDR3 is made up of 18 amino acids. Trimming stripped 6 bases from V and 4 bases from J, with 28 bases between. The germline CDR1 and CDR2 sequences are DFQATT and SNEGSKA (reference sequence). The CDR3 region has the DNA TGCAGTGCAGGGCCCGGACACTTCATTGCTCCGTTATACAATGAGCAGTTCTTC. It specifies CSAGPGHFIAPLYNEQFF.